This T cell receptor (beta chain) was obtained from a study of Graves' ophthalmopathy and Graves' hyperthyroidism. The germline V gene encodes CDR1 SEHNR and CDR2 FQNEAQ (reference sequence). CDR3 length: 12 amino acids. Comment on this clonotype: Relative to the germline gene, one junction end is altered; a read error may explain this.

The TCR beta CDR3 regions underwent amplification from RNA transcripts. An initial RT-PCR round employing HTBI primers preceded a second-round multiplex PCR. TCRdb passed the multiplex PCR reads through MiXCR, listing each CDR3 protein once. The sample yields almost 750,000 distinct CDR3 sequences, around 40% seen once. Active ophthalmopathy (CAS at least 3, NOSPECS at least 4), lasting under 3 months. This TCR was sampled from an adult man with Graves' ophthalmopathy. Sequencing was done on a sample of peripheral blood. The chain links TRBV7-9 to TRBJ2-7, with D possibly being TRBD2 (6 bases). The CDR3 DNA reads TGTGCCAGCGGGGGGAGAGGCTACGAGCAGTGCTTC. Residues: CASGGRGYEQCF.